One sample yielded the 28 T cell receptor beta chains listed below, sequenced in a study of blood T cells in healthy people across ages. Together with a sample-barcoded 5' primer, a J-beta primer mix was included in a second PCR lasting about 7 to 11 cycles. TCRdb reanalysed the 5' RACE reads using MiXCR and keeps one entry per CDR3 protein. The table shows about 1.4 million distinct CDR3 sequences, with approximately 59% occurring only once. The sequencing sample was made of blood. These receptors were taken from a young man in good health.

This clonotype was detected only once. The V gene is TRBV18, the J gene TRBJ1-4; tentatively, D is TRBD1 (6 bases). V was trimmed by 2 bases and J by 8 bases, leaving 15 bases between them. CDR1 is KGHSH and CDR2 is LQKENI in the germline V gene. CDR3 length equals 15 residues. In nucleotides, the CDR3 is TGTGCCAGCTCACCAACTGGGACGAGGGGGGAAAAACTGTTTTTT. Its protein is CASSPTGTRGEKLFF.

The rearrangement uses TRBV10-3 and TRBJ2-7; 11 nucleotides line up with TRBD1. Trimming removed 6 bases from V and 4 bases from J; junction bases left unmatched: 8. This CDR3 contains 15 residues. CDR1 and CDR2 (germline): ENHRY, SYGVKD. CDR3 DNA sequence: TGTGCCATCAGACACACCGGGACAGGGGGGTACGAGCAGTACTTC. Amino acid sequence: CAIRHTGTGGYEQYF.

This chain links TRBV6-5 with TRBJ1-2; 9 nucleotides align to TRBD1. Trimming at V came to 2 bases and at J to 1 base, leaving 11 bases not matched to a gene. The CDR3 length is 18 residues. CDR1 and CDR2 from the germline V gene are MNHEY and SVGAGI. Here the CDR3 DNA reads TGTGCCAGCAGTTACGCCGGGACAGGGTTAGGGGATAACTATGGCTACACCTTC. Protein sequence: CASSYAGTGLGDNYGYTF.

This chain uses TRBV10-3 with TRBJ1-5; no reliable D call. Germline loops: CDR1 ENHRY, CDR2 SYGVKD. This CDR3 is 14 amino acids long. Trimming cost V 6 bases and J 0 bases, with 9 bases left between them. In DNA, the CDR3 is TGTGCCATCAGGGGTCGCGATAGCAATCAGCCCCAGCATTTT. This encodes CAIRGRDSNQPQHF.

In its sample, this clonotype was seen a few times. The CDR3 region is CASSWLGTKKTQYF. CDR3 DNA sequence: TGTGCCAGCAGCTGGCTGGGGACGAAAAAGACCCAGTACTTC. J is TRBJ2-5 and V is TRBV13; D might be TRBD1 or TRBD2, each matching 5 bases. The CDR3 has 14 residues. The V and J ends lost 4 bases and 6 bases respectively, with 15 bases between them. Per germline, CDR1 PRHDT and CDR2 FYEKMQ (reference sequence).

The rearrangement uses TRBV2 and TRBJ2-1; tentatively, D is TRBD1 (11 bases). The CDR3 runs 18 residues. The germline V gene encodes CDR1 SNHLY and CDR2 FYNNEI. The V end was cut by 8 bases, the J end by 9 bases, with 32 bases between. The CDR3 nucleotides are TGTGCCAGCCGGGACAGGGGGTCTCTAGCGGGAGAAATCGGTGAGCAGTTCTTC. It codes for CASRDRGSLAGEIGEQFF.

This clonotype came up a few times. V is TRBV12-3 or TRBV12-4 and J is TRBJ2-5; perhaps D is TRBD1 or TRBD2 (5 bases each). The J call may be faulty, since TRBJ2-7 better matches the DNA end. The length of the CDR3 is 13 residues. The CDR3 is CAIAPGTPYEQYF. For the CDR3, the DNA is TGTGCCATTGCACCTGGGACGCCCTACGAGCAGTACTTC.

The chain is built from TRBV12-3 or TRBV12-4 and TRBJ2-1; no firm D call. The J call may not be correct, given that the DNA end is closer to TRBJ2-7. The CDR3 contains 14 residues. The CDR3, as DNA: TGTGCCAGCAGCTATAGGACCCCCACCTACGAGCAGTACTTC. It translates to CASSYRTPTYEQYF.

The gene calls are TRBV15 and TRBJ2-1; 7 bases are shared with TRBD2. The germline gives CDR1 LNHNV, CDR2 YYDKDF (reference sequence). The CDR3 is 14 residues long. V lost 6 bases, J lost 6 bases, and 8 bases stayed unmatched. This CDR3 is CATSVTSVANEQFF. DNA for the CDR3: TGTGCCACCAGTGTAACTAGCGTGGCCAATGAGCAGTTCTTC.

The V and J genes are TRBV6-5 and TRBJ1-2; D not resolved. Germline CDR1 MNHEY, CDR2 SVGAGI. V was cut by 7 bases and J by 4 bases, with 13 bases left in between. This CDR3 contains 13 residues. CDR3 loop: CASTGRESYGYTF. The CDR3 region has the DNA TGTGCCAGCACGGGGAGGGAGTCCTATGGCTACACCTTC.

Concerning this clonotype itself: One end of the junction varies from germline; a read error may be responsible. The chain employs TRBV6-2 or TRBV6-3 and TRBJ2-5; 10 nucleotides match TRBD1. CDR1 is MNHEY, CDR2 SVGEGT, per germline. This CDR3 is 15 amino acids long. The DNA for the CDR3 is TGTGCCAGCAGTTACGACAGGGGGCGCGGAGAGACCCAGCACTTC. Its translation is CASSYDRGRGETQHF.

The rearrangement uses TRBV30 and TRBJ1-2, with a weak D call TRBD1 (5 bases). Germline loops: CDR1 GTSNPN, CDR2 SVGIG (reference sequence). This CDR3 spans 15 amino acids. Between the trimmed V and J ends, which lost 6 bases and 8 bases, there was a span of 25 bases. CDR3 bases: TGTGCCTGCCGGTTCTTCAACCGGGGGGTGTTAGGCTACACCTTC. Amino acids: CACRFFNRGVLGYTF. Drawing the rest from reference TRBV30 and TRBJ1-2, the complete variable domain is SQTIHQWPATLVQPVGSPLSLECTVEGTSNPNLYWYRQAAGRGLQLLFYSVGIGQISSEVPQNLSASRPQDRQFILSSKKLLLSDSGFYLCACRFFNRGVLGYTFGSGTRLTVV.

V gene TRBV7-9 combines with J gene TRBJ2-3; D remains ambiguous. V lost 1 base and J lost 4, with 18 bases in between. Per the germline V gene, CDR1 is SEHNR and CDR2 is FQNEAQ (reference sequence). This CDR3 has 17 residues. CDR3 protein: CASSLDSWTSGSDTQYF. DNA of the CDR3: TGTGCCAGCAGCTTAGATTCTTGGACCTCGGGTTCAGATACGCAGTATTTT.

The chain employs TRBV9 and TRBJ2-1; TRBD1 agrees at 8 bases. This CDR3 has 14 residues. V gave up 2 bases and J gave up 9 bases; unmatched junction bases: 7. Germline V lookup: CDR1 SGDLS, CDR2 YYNGEE. This chain's CDR3 is CASSVTGVSGEQFF. CDR3 nucleotides: TGTGCCAGCAGCGTGACAGGGGTCTCGGGTGAGCAGTTCTTC.

This clonotype was seen just once. The V gene is TRBV6-5, the J gene TRBJ2-1, with TRBD1 matching 7 bases. The trim removed 6 bases at V and 9 bases at J, leaving 8 bases unmatched. The CDR3 is 13 residues long. Looked up from germline, CDR1 is MNHEY and CDR2 is SVGAGI. The CDR3 sequence is CASSDREWAEQFF. In nucleotides, the CDR3 is TGTGCCAGCAGCGACAGGGAATGGGCTGAGCAGTTCTTC.

The chain combines TRBV12-3 or TRBV12-4 with TRBJ2-1, with TRBD2 as a possible D gene (6 bases). This CDR3 is built from 15 residues. V lost 7 bases and J lost 5, with 18 bases in between. CDR3 residues: CASKTGLRWDNEQFF. CDR3 bases: TGTGCCAGCAAAACGGGACTCCGGTGGGACAATGAGCAGTTCTTC.

The rearrangement links TRBV4-3 to TRBJ2-5; unclear D gene. Looked up from germline, CDR1 is LGHNA and CDR2 is YSLEER. With 1 base removed from V and 11 bases from J, the gap between germline ends came to 14 bases. The CDR3 spans 13 residues. CDR3: CASSQAVFYGQYF. The CDR3 DNA sequence: TGCGCCAGCAGCCAAGCGGTTTTCTACGGGCAGTACTTC.

This clonotype was seen a handful of times. This chain connects TRBV27 to TRBJ2-1; D gene unclear. Trimming shortened V by 8 bases and J by 0 bases, and 14 bases separated the two germline ends. Germline CDR1 reads MNHEY; CDR2 reads SMNVEV (reference sequence). The CDR3 is 15 amino acids. CDR3 residues: CASGRTVSSYNEQFF. CDR3 bases: TGTGCCAGCGGCAGGACGGTGAGCTCCTACAATGAGCAGTTCTTC.

This chain connects TRBV29-1 to TRBJ1-1; D gene unclear. The CDR3 totals 14 residues. The germline V gene has CDR1 SQVTM and CDR2 ANQGSEA. Trimming shortened V by 6 bases and J by 0 bases, and 14 bases separated the two germline ends. CDR3 region: CSVTPGRMNTEAFF. The CDR3 region has the DNA TGCAGCGTCACTCCGGGTCGCATGAACACTGAAGCTTTCTTT.

This clonotype appeared a single time. The chain joins TRBV12-3 or TRBV12-4 to TRBJ1-1, with 9 nucleotides matching TRBD1. V trimming: 7 bases; J trimming: 6 bases; junction bases outside the gene matches: 6. The CDR3 totals 13 residues. For the CDR3, the DNA is TGTGCCAGCAACCCGACAGGGGGGGCTGAAGCTTTCTTT. Its translation: CASNPTGGAEAFF.

This chain links TRBV7-8 with TRBJ2-7; D is ambiguous. This CDR3 spans 16 amino acids. V was pared by 1 base and J by 2 bases, with 15 bases between. Germline-derived CDR1 and CDR2 are SGHVS and FQNEAQ. This CDR3 is CASSLGARRGTYEQYF. CDR3 nucleotides: TGTGCCAGCAGCTTAGGGGCCCGACGCGGTACCTACGAGCAGTACTTC.

The V gene is TRBV4-1, the J gene TRBJ2-4; D perhaps matches TRBD1 (5 bases). This CDR3 comprises 14 residues. V gave up 0 bases and J gave up 13 bases, with 16 bases separating them. Germline CDR1 reads MGHRA; CDR2 reads YSYEKL. The CDR3 here is CASSQDDSLFEQYF. The CDR3 DNA sequence: TGCGCCAGCAGCCAAGACGACAGCCTCTTTGAGCAGTACTTC.

The chain recombines TRBV12-3 or TRBV12-4 with TRBJ2-6; a possible D gene is TRBD2 (6 bases). The V end was cut by 4 bases, the J end by 5 bases, with 33 bases between. The CDR3 extends over 22 amino acids. DNA for the CDR3: TGTGCCAGCAGTTGGAAAGAGCAAACCTTTTCACTAGCCTTCACTCGGGCCAACGTCCTGACTTTC. Encoded protein: CASSWKEQTFSLAFTRANVLTF.

The chain joins TRBV7-2 to TRBJ2-1; a weak D match, TRBD2 (6 bases). Trimming removed 2 bases at V and 2 bases at J, with 10 bases between. The V gene's germline CDR1 is SGHTA and CDR2 FQGNSA. This CDR3 has 15 residues. The CDR3: CASSLQRATYNEQFF. CDR3 nucleotides: TGTGCCAGCAGCTTACAGCGGGCAACCTACAATGAGCAGTTCTTC.

V and J are TRBV30 and TRBJ1-1, with D maybe TRBD1 (6 bases). V lost 5 bases and J lost 4, with 11 bases in between. CDR1 and CDR2 from the germline V gene are GTSNPN and SVGIG (reference sequence). The CDR3 totals 12 residues. CDR3 sequence reads: CAWGRGVTEAFF. In nucleotides, the CDR3 is TGTGCCTGGGGGAGGGGGGTCACTGAAGCTTTCTTT.

This chain joins TRBV6-1 and TRBJ1-1; 7 bases agree with TRBD1. The CDR3 sequence is 16 residues long. Germline assignment: CDR1 MNHNS and CDR2 SASEGT. The ends lost 2 bases at V and 1 base at J; junction bases unmatched: 7. CDR3 nucleotides: TGTGCCAGCAGTGAAAACGGCAGGGGGGAGAACACTGAAGCTTTCTTT. Translated, it gives CASSENGRGENTEAFF.

The chain has TRBV29-1 and TRBJ2-7, with D possibly being TRBD1 or TRBD2 (6 bases each). V dropped 1 base and J dropped 5 bases, with 15 bases sitting between them. Germline V gene data show CDR1 as SQVTM and CDR2 as ANQGSEA. The CDR3 totals 14 residues. The CDR3 bases are TGCAGCGTTGAAGGAGGGGGGAGGAGCGACGAGCAGTACTTC. It specifies CSVEGGGRSDEQYF.

The chain recombines TRBV10-3 with TRBJ1-2, with 8 bases lining up with TRBD1. V dropped 10 bases and J dropped 2; count of bases not matched to a gene: 12. The CDR3 runs 15 residues. Per germline, CDR1 ENHRY and CDR2 SYGVKD. CDR3 protein: CATTQDRADNYGYTF. The CDR3 DNA reads as TGTGCCACCACCCAGGACAGGGCGGACAACTATGGCTACACCTTC.